The present T cell receptor (beta chain) was sequenced within a study of shared clonotypes between healthy human individuals. Repertoires were generated with immunoSEQ multiplex PCR, while TCRdb's copy carries only in-frame clones and drops some. The sample carries 2 million to 2.5 million clones, approximately 95% recorded once. The CDR3 totals 15 residues. Germline trimming cut 5 bases from V and 7 bases from J; bases unmatched to any gene: 9. The germline V gene has CDR1 SGHTA and CDR2 FQGNSA. This rearrangement joins TRBV7-2 to TRBJ1-1, with TRBD1 matching over 11 bases. The specimen was naive CD4+ T cells from PBMCs. The subset was: CD45RA+ positively selected. The receptor's source is a young man in good health. Some clones in this sample may be carry-over from other donors' samples. The DNA for the CDR3 is TGTGCCAGCAGCCTTCGGACAGGGGGCCCTTTTGAAGCTTTCTTT. The encoded protein is CASSLRTGGPFEAFF.